These T cell receptor beta chains were read from a single sample in a study of blood T cells in healthy people across ages. A single record per CDR3 protein comes from TCRdb applying MiXCR to the 5' RACE reads. The sample carries about 690,000 distinct CDR3 sequences, around 38% recorded once. The source material was blood. These receptors were taken from an older man in good health. CDR3s include the opening cysteine and the closing phenylalanine or tryptophan. Fields, in order: clone size, V gene, CDR3 length, D gene, J gene, CDR3 protein, CDR3 DNA. A D gene is named only where the DNA matches it firmly. Expanded clones are given a class, and other clones once, few, many or no size at all.

abundance: -
v_gene: TRBV28
len: 14
d_gene: -
j_gene: TRBJ2-3
CDR3aa: CASSLYGGAYAQYF
CDR3nt: TGTGCCAGCAGTTTATATGGAGGGGCATACGCGCAGTATTTT

abundance: few
v_gene: TRBV20-1
len: 14
d_gene: -
j_gene: TRBJ2-1
CDR3aa: CSATPDAPSNEQFF
CDR3nt: TGCAGTGCTACCCCGGACGCTCCCAGCAATGAGCAGTTCTTC

abundance: few
v_gene: TRBV5-6
len: 15
d_gene: -
j_gene: TRBJ2-5
CDR3aa: CASSISTAQGETQYF
CDR3nt: TGTGCCAGCAGCATTTCCACGGCCCAGGGGGAGACCCAGTACTTC

abundance: -
v_gene: TRBV4-3
len: 17
d_gene: -
j_gene: TRBJ2-7
CDR3aa: CASSQAQEGGTGYEQYF
CDR3nt: TGCGCCAGCAGCCAAGCCCAGGAGGGGGGAACTGGGTACGAGCAGTACTTC

abundance: -
v_gene: TRBV7-2
len: 14
d_gene: -
j_gene: TRBJ2-2
CDR3aa: CASSLEVFTGELFF
CDR3nt: TGTGCCAGCAGCTTAGAGGTCTTCACCGGGGAGCTGTTTTTT

abundance: many
v_gene: TRBV7-9
len: 13
d_gene: -
j_gene: TRBJ2-7
CDR3aa: CASSVGGYYEQYF
CDR3nt: TGTGCCAGCAGCGTAGGGGGATACTACGAGCAGTACTTC

abundance: many
v_gene: TRBV7-9
len: 14
d_gene: -
j_gene: TRBJ2-5
CDR3aa: CASSLARAQETQYF
CDR3nt: TGTGCCAGCAGCTTGGCCAGGGCTCAAGAGACCCAGTACTTC

abundance: -
v_gene: TRBV5-1
len: 16
d_gene: -
j_gene: TRBJ2-1
CDR3aa: CASSSGDRPSYNEQFF
CDR3nt: TGCGCCAGCAGCTCGGGAGACAGACCCTCCTACAATGAGCAGTTCTTC

abundance: few
v_gene: TRBV20-1
len: 13
d_gene: -
j_gene: TRBJ2-3
CDR3aa: CSARITNTDTQYF
CDR3nt: TGCAGTGCTAGGATCACAAACACAGATACGCAGTATTTT

abundance: few
v_gene: TRBV12-3/TRBV12-4
len: 14
d_gene: -
j_gene: TRBJ2-3
CDR3aa: CASSSRLSTDTQYF
CDR3nt: TGTGCCAGCTCTTCTAGGCTCAGCACAGATACGCAGTATTTT

abundance: many
v_gene: TRBV7-2
len: 18
d_gene: TRBD2
j_gene: TRBJ2-7
CDR3aa: CASSFRQSGLAGGYEQYF
CDR3nt: TGTGCCAGCAGCTTTCGACAGTCCGGACTAGCGGGAGGGTACGAGCAGTACTTC

abundance: -
v_gene: TRBV24-1
len: 15
d_gene: TRBD1
j_gene: TRBJ2-2
CDR3aa: CATSDTNRGSGELFF
CDR3nt: TGTGCCACCAGTGACACAAACAGGGGTAGCGGGGAGCTGTTTTTT

abundance: many
v_gene: TRBV20-1
len: 13
d_gene: TRBD1
j_gene: TRBJ1-2
CDR3aa: CSARVRTGNGYTF
CDR3nt: TGCAGTGCTAGAGTGCGGACAGGGAATGGCTACACCTTC

abundance: -
v_gene: TRBV4-3
len: 16
d_gene: TRBD1
j_gene: TRBJ2-2
CDR3aa: CASSQEGTGYTGELFF
CDR3nt: TGCGCCAGCAGCCAAGAAGGGACAGGGTATACCGGGGAGCTGTTTTTT

abundance: few
v_gene: TRBV2
len: 16
d_gene: TRBD2
j_gene: TRBJ2-4
CDR3aa: CASTRLAGIAKNIQYF
CDR3nt: TGTGCCAGCACCCGACTAGCGGGTATAGCCAAAAACATTCAGTACTTC

abundance: many
v_gene: TRBV6-5
len: 13
d_gene: -
j_gene: TRBJ2-5
CDR3aa: CASRPSFRETQYF
CDR3nt: TGTGCCAGCAGGCCCTCATTCAGGGAGACCCAGTACTTC

abundance: -
v_gene: TRBV25-1
len: 15
d_gene: -
j_gene: TRBJ2-3
CDR3aa: CASRRGGSGVDTQYF
CDR3nt: TGTGCCAGCAGAAGAGGGGGATCGGGGGTAGATACGCAGTATTTT

abundance: few
v_gene: TRBV20-1
len: 16
d_gene: TRBD2
j_gene: TRBJ2-5
CDR3aa: CSARQFSGGAYRTQYF
CDR3nt: TGCAGTGCTAGGCAGTTCAGCGGGGGGGCCTATAGAACCCAGTACTTC

abundance: -
v_gene: TRBV6-1
len: 13
d_gene: TRBD1
j_gene: TRBJ2-7
CDR3aa: CASFRDSSYEQYF
CDR3nt: TGTGCCAGCTTCCGGGACAGCTCCTACGAGCAGTACTTC

abundance: few
v_gene: TRBV4-2
len: 15
d_gene: TRBD2
j_gene: TRBJ2-7
CDR3aa: CASSQARERPYEQYF
CDR3nt: TGTGCCAGCAGCCAAGCGCGGGAGAGACCCTACGAGCAGTACTTC

abundance: -
v_gene: TRBV6-2/TRBV6-3
len: 16
d_gene: TRBD2
j_gene: TRBJ2-7
CDR3aa: CASSKDFSGSFYEQYF
CDR3nt: TGTGCCAGCAGTAAAGACTTTAGCGGGAGCTTTTACGAGCAGTACTTC

abundance: -
v_gene: TRBV20-1
len: 12
d_gene: -
j_gene: TRBJ2-7
CDR3aa: CSAAGPRTEQYF
CDR3nt: TGCAGTGCTGCAGGTCCCCGGACCGAGCAGTACTTC

abundance: -
v_gene: TRBV6-2/TRBV6-3
len: 16
d_gene: TRBD1
j_gene: TRBJ1-1
CDR3aa: CASRGTGQPYNTEAFF
CDR3nt: TGTGCCAGCAGGGGAACGGGACAGCCATATAATACTGAAGCTTTCTTT

abundance: -
v_gene: TRBV20-1
len: 12
d_gene: TRBD2
j_gene: TRBJ2-5
CDR3aa: CSASLAEETQYF
CDR3nt: TGCAGTGCTAGTCTAGCGGAAGAGACCCAGTACTTC

abundance: few
v_gene: TRBV7-2
len: 13
d_gene: TRBD1
j_gene: TRBJ1-2
CDR3aa: CASSDRGNYGYTF
CDR3nt: TGTGCCAGCAGCGACAGGGGTAACTATGGCTACACCTTC

abundance: many
v_gene: TRBV29-1
len: 12
d_gene: -
j_gene: TRBJ2-5
CDR3aa: CSVGQLQETQYF
CDR3nt: TGCAGCGTTGGACAGCTCCAAGAGACCCAGTACTTC

abundance: few
v_gene: TRBV29-1
len: 13
d_gene: TRBD1
j_gene: TRBJ2-2
CDR3aa: CSVVRGLTGELFF
CDR3nt: TGCAGCGTTGTTAGGGGGCTCACCGGGGAGCTGTTTTTT

abundance: few
v_gene: TRBV12-3/TRBV12-4
len: 15
d_gene: -
j_gene: TRBJ1-4
CDR3aa: CASSRRGGNNEKLFF
CDR3nt: TGTGCCAGCAGCCGGCGGGGGGGCAATAATGAAAAACTGTTTTTT

abundance: -
v_gene: TRBV7-2
len: 16
d_gene: -
j_gene: TRBJ2-2
CDR3aa: CASSFGGSGNTGELFF
CDR3nt: TGTGCCAGCAGCTTCGGAGGTAGCGGGAACACCGGGGAGCTGTTTTTT

abundance: once
v_gene: TRBV2
len: 15
d_gene: -
j_gene: TRBJ1-4
CDR3aa: CASSEARTLGGKLFF
CDR3nt: TGTGCCAGCAGTGAAGCGCGGACCCTCGGGGGAAAACTGTTTTTT

abundance: -
v_gene: TRBV4-2
len: 14
d_gene: -
j_gene: TRBJ2-5
CDR3aa: CASSQDGRYNEQYF
CDR3nt: TGTGCCAGCAGCCAAGATGGACGGTACAATGAGCAGTACTTC

abundance: few
v_gene: TRBV7-2
len: 18
d_gene: TRBD2
j_gene: TRBJ2-5
CDR3aa: CASSFRYSGGAGGQTQYF
CDR3nt: TGTGCCAGCAGCTTTAGATACTCGGGGGGAGCGGGAGGTCAGACCCAGTACTTC

abundance: -
v_gene: TRBV9
len: 16
d_gene: TRBD2
j_gene: TRBJ2-3
CDR3aa: CASSAGLARTTDTQYF
CDR3nt: TGTGCCAGCAGCGCGGGACTAGCGAGAACCACAGATACGCAGTATTTT

abundance: -
v_gene: TRBV5-1
len: 16
d_gene: TRBD1
j_gene: TRBJ2-7
CDR3aa: CASSLGTARVGYEQYF
CDR3nt: TGCGCCAGCAGCCTCGGGACAGCGCGCGTTGGGTACGAGCAGTACTTC

abundance: -
v_gene: TRBV6-6
len: 15
d_gene: -
j_gene: TRBJ2-1
CDR3aa: CASSPRLLTYNEQFF
CDR3nt: TGTGCCAGCAGCCCACGGCTCTTAACCTACAATGAGCAGTTCTTC

abundance: few
v_gene: TRBV6-1
len: 15
d_gene: TRBD1
j_gene: TRBJ1-1
CDR3aa: CASSSQTGGNTEAFF
CDR3nt: TGTGCCAGCAGTTCTCAGACAGGGGGAAACACTGAAGCTTTCTTT

abundance: -
v_gene: TRBV5-1
len: 15
d_gene: -
j_gene: TRBJ2-5
CDR3aa: CASSLGGGTFETQYF
CDR3nt: TGCGCCAGCAGCTTGGGCGGTGGGACTTTTGAGACCCAGTACTTC

abundance: -
v_gene: TRBV5-1
len: 16
d_gene: -
j_gene: TRBJ2-5
CDR3aa: CASSVAADRHQETQYF
CDR3nt: TGCGCCAGCAGCGTTGCAGCCGACAGGCACCAAGAGACCCAGTACTTC

abundance: few
v_gene: TRBV28
len: 15
d_gene: -
j_gene: TRBJ2-7
CDR3aa: CASSPLVAVAYEQYF
CDR3nt: TGTGCCAGCAGTCCGCTAGTGGCGGTGGCCTACGAGCAGTACTTC

abundance: many
v_gene: TRBV5-8
len: 14
d_gene: TRBD1
j_gene: TRBJ1-5
CDR3aa: CASRLQGGNQPQHF
CDR3nt: TGTGCCAGCAGATTACAGGGGGGTAATCAGCCCCAGCATTTT

abundance: -
v_gene: TRBV7-2
len: 14
d_gene: -
j_gene: TRBJ2-5
CDR3aa: CASSSRGAQETQYF
CDR3nt: TGTGCCAGCAGTTCACGGGGGGCCCAGGAGACCCAGTACTTC

abundance: few
v_gene: TRBV5-5
len: 18
d_gene: TRBD1
j_gene: TRBJ2-7
CDR3aa: CASSLASGRTGTTHEQYF
CDR3nt: TGTGCCAGCAGCTTGGCCTCGGGGCGGACAGGGACGACGCACGAGCAGTACTTC

abundance: -
v_gene: TRBV13
len: 20
d_gene: -
j_gene: TRBJ2-7
CDR3aa: CASSLGRDRGIRNRNYEQYF
CDR3nt: TGTGCCAGCAGCTTAGGCCGGGACCGGGGGATTCGAAATCGAAATTACGAGCAGTACTTC

abundance: many
v_gene: TRBV29-1
len: 16
d_gene: TRBD2
j_gene: TRBJ2-3
CDR3aa: CSVDGLAGEHTDTQYF
CDR3nt: TGCAGCGTTGACGGACTAGCGGGAGAGCACACAGATACGCAGTATTTT

abundance: once
v_gene: TRBV6-2/TRBV6-3
len: 16
d_gene: TRBD1
j_gene: TRBJ2-1
CDR3aa: CASRTNRDRVSQRQFF
CDR3nt: TGTGCCAGCAGAACCAACCGGGACAGGGTATCTCAACGGCAGTTCTTC

abundance: few
v_gene: TRBV14
len: 12
d_gene: TRBD2
j_gene: TRBJ2-7
CDR3aa: CASSQSGSSQYF
CDR3nt: TGTGCCAGCAGCCAAAGCGGGAGTTCGCAGTACTTC

abundance: -
v_gene: TRBV4-3
len: 15
d_gene: -
j_gene: TRBJ2-1
CDR3aa: CASSQDLMAGNEQFF
CDR3nt: TGCGCCAGCAGCCAAGATCTTATGGCAGGGAATGAGCAGTTCTTC

abundance: -
v_gene: TRBV5-1
len: 14
d_gene: TRBD2
j_gene: TRBJ2-5
CDR3aa: CASSLTSGEETQYF
CDR3nt: TGCGCCAGCAGCCTGACTAGCGGGGAAGAGACCCAGTACTTC

abundance: -
v_gene: TRBV5-1
len: 15
d_gene: TRBD1
j_gene: TRBJ2-7
CDR3aa: CASSPQGNSYNEQYF
CDR3nt: TGCGCCAGCAGCCCACAGGGGAACTCCTACAATGAGCAGTACTTC

abundance: -
v_gene: TRBV15
len: 16
d_gene: -
j_gene: TRBJ2-3
CDR3aa: CATSRDPPGSQDTQYF
CDR3nt: TGTGCCACCAGCAGAGATCCCCCGGGCTCGCAAGATACGCAGTATTTT

abundance: -
v_gene: TRBV7-3
len: 15
d_gene: -
j_gene: TRBJ2-5
CDR3aa: CAGSSGPHSMETQYF
CDR3nt: TGTGCCGGCAGCTCGGGACCCCATAGCATGGAGACCCAGTACTTC

abundance: -
v_gene: TRBV7-2
len: 13
d_gene: -
j_gene: TRBJ1-2
CDR3aa: CASSQSPGGGYTF
CDR3nt: TGTGCCAGCAGCCAATCCCCTGGGGGCGGCTACACCTTC

abundance: -
v_gene: TRBV7-2
len: 15
d_gene: -
j_gene: TRBJ2-1
CDR3aa: CASREGGLTYNEQFF
CDR3nt: TGTGCCAGCCGCGAAGGCGGCCTCACCTACAATGAGCAGTTCTTC

abundance: few
v_gene: TRBV3-1
len: 14
d_gene: -
j_gene: TRBJ2-5
CDR3aa: CASSQKGGRETQYF
CDR3nt: TGTGCCAGCAGCCAAAAGGGGGGCCGGGAGACCCAGTACTTC

abundance: -
v_gene: TRBV6-2/TRBV6-3
len: 13
d_gene: -
j_gene: TRBJ2-1
CDR3aa: CASRSSNYNEQFF
CDR3nt: TGTGCCAGCAGGTCGTCGAACTACAATGAGCAGTTCTTC

abundance: once
v_gene: TRBV20-1
len: 15
d_gene: -
j_gene: TRBJ1-1
CDR3aa: CSARDPRGKNTEAFF
CDR3nt: TGCAGTGCTAGAGATCCCCGGGGGAAGAACACTGAAGCTTTCTTT

abundance: -
v_gene: TRBV20-1
len: 15
d_gene: -
j_gene: TRBJ1-2
CDR3aa: CSATSGTRNGYGYTF
CDR3nt: TGCAGTGCAACCTCCGGGACAAGAAACGGCTATGGCTACACCTTC

abundance: -
v_gene: TRBV6-5
len: 17
d_gene: TRBD1
j_gene: TRBJ2-7
CDR3aa: CASSYSQRTGRSYEQYF
CDR3nt: TGTGCCAGCAGTTACTCGCAACGGACAGGAAGATCCTACGAGCAGTACTTC

abundance: few
v_gene: TRBV7-2
len: 20
d_gene: TRBD2
j_gene: TRBJ2-3
CDR3aa: CASSFHPGTSGRARTDTQYF
CDR3nt: TGTGCCAGCAGCTTTCATCCGGGGACTAGCGGGAGGGCCCGCACAGATACGCAGTATTTT

abundance: -
v_gene: TRBV3-1
len: 14
d_gene: -
j_gene: TRBJ2-1
CDR3aa: CASSQTASYNEQFF
CDR3nt: TGTGCCAGCAGCCAAACAGCGTCCTACAATGAGCAGTTCTTC